This TCR beta chain came from a study of T-cell reconstitution after alpha-beta-depleted transplantation in children. This clonotype was detected a few times. Unique molecular identifiers were incorporated into the prepared TCRbeta library. One entry per CDR3 protein results from TCRdb running MiXCR on the PCR reads. The table shows 250,000 to 300,000 distinct CDR3 sequences, with more than 9% occurring only once. CDR3 length: 17 amino acids. CDR1 and CDR2 (germline): LGHDT, YNNKEL (reference sequence). Trimming took off 1 base at V and 4 bases at J, with 18 bases between the two ends. This TCR was sampled from a human donor who donated a stem cell graft to a child with SCID. This rearrangement joins TRBV3-1 to TRBJ2-3; D is unresolved. Sequencing used PBMCs from the stem cell graft donor, obtained from the stem cell graft. This chain's CDR3 is CASSQVLGNLGADTQYF. The CDR3 nucleotides read TGTGCCAGCAGCCAAGTTCTTGGTAATCTCGGCGCAGATACGCAGTATTTT.